The 21 T cell receptor beta chains below all came from one sample that was sequenced in a study of regulatory T cells in long-lasting Graves disease. Time point in this sample: newly diagnosed GD, antithyroid drugs for less than 3 months. Generation of the TCR library employed RNA extracted from PBMCs. Arm-PCR of CDR3 regions and iRepertoire HTBI primers were the basis on which TCR beta libraries were built. Each CDR3 protein gets one entry after TCRdb re-called the multiplex PCR reads with MiXCR. The sample has hundreds of thousands of distinct CDR3 sequences; around 12% are singletons. The same sample was also studied in work on T cells in Graves' hyperthyroidism and ophthalmopathy.

Sequenced here: peripheral blood mononuclear cells (PBMCs), sampled at new diagnosis, from a patient treated with antithyroid drugs. The origin of the receptors is a woman aged 25 to 39 with Graves disease.

This clonotype was seen at least ten times. The chain joins TRBV2 to TRBJ2-1; D is undetermined. The V gene lost 7 bases and the J gene lost 5 bases, with 6 bases spanning the gap. CDR1 is SNHLY, CDR2 FYNNEI, per germline. The CDR3 is made up of 11 amino acids. In nucleotides, the CDR3 is TGTGCCAGCAAGTTTAACAATGAGCAGTTCTTC. The encoded protein is CASKFNNEQFF.

The sample holds many counts of this clonotype. CDR3 in amino acids: CASRVDYGYTF. The CDR3 region has the DNA TGTGCCAGCCGGGTTGACTATGGCTACACCTTC. V usage is TRBV2 and J usage is TRBJ1-2; no firm D call. The CDR3 extends over 11 amino acids. CDR1 is SNHLY, CDR2 FYNNEI, per germline. V dropped 8 bases and J dropped 3 bases, with 7 bases sitting between them.

This clonotype was counted ten times or more. The gene calls are TRBV28 and TRBJ1-1; no definite D call. Germline-derived CDR1 and CDR2 are MDHEN and SYDVKM. The V and J ends lost 3 bases and 7 bases respectively, with 18 bases between them. The CDR3 is made up of 15 amino acids. The CDR3 loop reads CASSLLEREIGEAFF. The CDR3 DNA reads TGTGCCAGCAGTTTGTTAGAACGAGAGATTGGTGAAGCTTTCTTT.

There are a few counts of this clonotype. The rearrangement links TRBV7-2 to TRBJ2-1; 10 bases map to TRBD2. Germline V gene lookup returns CDR1 SGHTA and CDR2 FQGNSA. V shed 5 bases and J 8 bases; nucleotides not matched to a gene: 3. The CDR3 runs to 13 residues. The CDR3 sequence: CASSPTSGDEQFF. The CDR3 coding sequence is TGTGCCAGCAGCCCTACTAGCGGGGATGAGCAGTTCTTC. Based on the CDR3 plus reference TRBV7-2 and TRBJ2-1, the full variable domain is GAGVSQSPSNKVTEKGKDVELRCDPISGHTALYWYRQSLGQGLEFLIYFQGNSAPDKSGLPSDRFSAERTGGSVSTLTIQRTQQEDSAVYLCASSPTSGDEQFFGPGTRLTVL.

This clonotype was seen many times. The chain combines TRBV6-2 or TRBV6-3 with TRBJ2-7; a possible D gene is TRBD2 (5 bases). Germline V lookup: CDR1 MNHEY, CDR2 SVGEGT. Trimming removed 6 bases at V and 6 bases at J, with 18 bases between. CDR3 length: 14 residues. The CDR3 DNA is TGTGCCAGCAGGGCTGCAGAGGGTGCCTCCGAGCAGTACTTC. This codes for CASRAAEGASEQYF.

This clonotype has at least ten counts. This chain uses TRBV18 with TRBJ2-5, with a tentative D call TRBD1 (5 bases). CDR1 KGHSH and CDR2 LQKENI come from the germline V gene. The V end lost 3 bases, the J end lost 2 bases, and 10 bases lay between the germline ends. This CDR3 spans 14 amino acids. CDR3 coding DNA: TGTGCCAGCTCACCGCTGACAGAGCAAGAGACCCAGTACTTC. Amino acids: CASSPLTEQETQYF.

There are many counts of this clonotype. V and J are TRBV7-9 and TRBJ2-5; no reliable D call. Germline V gene lookup returns CDR1 SEHNR and CDR2 FQNEAQ (reference sequence). The length of the CDR3 is 15 residues. The V end was cut by 1 base, the J end by 2 bases, with 11 bases between. The CDR3 DNA sequence: TGTGCCAGCAGCTTAGTCCATCCCAAACAAGAGACCCAGTACTTC. Amino acid sequence: CASSLVHPKQETQYF.

The table lists this clonotype with many counts. The J gene is TRBJ1-1, the V gene TRBV18; D is unclear. Germline-derived CDR1 and CDR2 are KGHSH and LQKENI. The CDR3 consists of 13 residues. V gave up 6 bases and J gave up 1 base, with 9 bases separating them. In DNA form, the CDR3 reads TGTGCCAGCTCCCACTACAAGAACACTGAAGCTTTCTTT. Its translation is CASSHYKNTEAFF.

This chain connects TRBV4-2 to TRBJ2-2; D is undetermined. V lost 4 bases to trimming and J lost 4 bases, with 10 bases between them. The germline V gene encodes CDR1 LGHNA and CDR2 YNFKEQ. CDR3 length: 14 amino acids. The CDR3 DNA is TGTGCCAGCAGCCCCGCTGTGGGCACCGGGGAGCTGTTTTTT. Its protein product is CASSPAVGTGELFF.

This clonotype occurred a few times. V gene TRBV19 combines with J gene TRBJ1-2; D uncertain. Per germline, CDR1 LNHDA and CDR2 SQIVND (reference sequence). There are 17 residues in the CDR3. V was shortened by 3 bases and J by 8 bases, with 25 bases between the two germline ends. CDR3 region: CASSIGGGSLIRAGYTF. The CDR3 coding sequence is TGTGCCAGTAGTATTGGTGGAGGGTCGTTGATTCGAGCCGGCTACACCTTC.

This chain connects TRBV4-2 to TRBJ1-4; D perhaps matches TRBD1 (5 bases). V was pared by 0 bases and J by 1 base, with 12 bases between. The CDR3 covers 17 residues. The germline gives CDR1 LGHNA, CDR2 YNFKEQ. CDR3 in amino acids: CASSQDGGVGTNEKLFF. The CDR3 DNA follows: TGTGCCAGCAGCCAAGATGGGGGGGTGGGAACTAATGAAAAACTGTTTTTT.

In this sample, this clonotype turned up many times. The rearrangement joins TRBV3-1 to TRBJ2-1; the D gene could be TRBD1 or TRBD2 (6 bases each). This CDR3 is built from 15 residues. Germline values: CDR1 LGHDT, CDR2 YNNKEL (reference sequence). V lost 3 bases, J lost 4 bases, and 13 bases lay in between. For the CDR3, the DNA is TGTGCCAGCAGCCACCGCAGGGGAGGTTACAATGAGCAGTTCTTC. As protein: CASSHRRGGYNEQFF.

This clonotype was seen a single time. The rearrangement uses TRBV6-5 and TRBJ2-3; D is unclear. CDR1 and CDR2 from the germline V gene are MNHEY and SVGAGI. Trimming shortened V by 3 bases and J by 2 bases, and 9 bases separated the two germline ends. The CDR3 runs to 14 residues. The CDR3 region has the DNA TGTGCCAGCAGTTATGTCCGGGTCACAGATACGCAGTATTTT. The encoded protein is CASSYVRVTDTQYF.

This clonotype was seen at least ten times. The V and J genes are TRBV3-1 and TRBJ1-1; unclear D gene. V shed 1 base and J shed 10 bases, with 7 bases lying between them. Per the germline V gene, CDR1 is LGHDT and CDR2 is YNNKEL (reference sequence). CDR3 length: 11 amino acids. CDR3 sequence: CASSQARAAFF. CDR3 DNA: TGTGCCAGCAGCCAAGCGAGGGCAGCTTTCTTT.

This clonotype has a count of ten or more. The gene calls are TRBV20-1 and TRBJ2-2; a weak D match, TRBD2 (7 bases). V lost 6 bases and J lost 7, with 27 bases in between. Germline V CDR1 and CDR2: DFQATT, SNEGSKA (reference sequence). The CDR3 has 17 residues. The CDR3 region is CSASRSRGGGMDGELFF. The CDR3 DNA is TGCAGTGCCTCCCGATCGAGGGGAGGGGGTATGGACGGGGAGCTGTTTTTT.

The chain uses TRBV5-1 and TRBJ2-7; perhaps TRBD1 as D (7 bases). This CDR3 is built from 14 residues. V was pared by 4 bases and J by 1 base, with 12 bases between. Germline CDR1 and CDR2: SGHRS and YFSETQ. The CDR3 spells CASSGGDSSYEQYF. CDR3 DNA sequence: TGCGCCAGCAGCGGAGGGGACAGTTCCTACGAGCAGTACTTC.

This clonotype was seen a few times. In DNA form, the CDR3 reads TGTGCCTGGAGTACTTATCTCGACAGTTTACAAGAGACCCAGTACTTC. Its protein product is CAWSTYLDSLQETQYF. The chain couples TRBV30 to TRBJ2-5; possible D gene TRBD1, 5 bases. CDR1 is GTSNPN and CDR2 is SVGIG in the germline V gene (reference sequence). Trimming cost V 2 bases and J 2 bases, with 18 bases left between them. There are 16 residues in the CDR3.

The J gene is TRBJ1-1, the V gene TRBV9, with 9 bases lining up with TRBD1. The germline V gene has CDR1 SGDLS and CDR2 YYNGEE. The CDR3 runs to 15 residues. Losses at the gene ends were 0 bases for V and 5 bases for J; bases not matched to a gene: 5. The CDR3 nucleotides read TGTGCCAGCAGCGTAGCCCTGACAGGGGGGACTGAAGCTTTCTTT. This translates into CASSVALTGGTEAFF.

This clonotype was seen many times. V usage is TRBV5-1 and J usage is TRBJ2-7, with D unresolved. The CDR3 spans 13 residues. Trimming took 3 bases from V and 7 from J, leaving 14 bases between them. CDR1 is SGHRS, CDR2 YFSETQ, per germline. This chain's CDR3 is CASSSDPRAEQYF. The CDR3 DNA reads as TGCGCCAGCAGCTCCGACCCCCGTGCGGAGCAGTACTTC. Variable domain in full (rest from reference TRBV5-1 and TRBJ2-7): KAGVTQTPRYLIKTRGQQVTLSCSPISGHRSVSWYQQTPGQGLQFLFEYFSETQRNKGNFPGRFSGRQFSNSRSEMNVSTLELGDSALYLCASSSDPRAEQYFGPGTRLTVT.

This clonotype was recorded many times. The rearrangement links TRBV11-2 to TRBJ2-1, with D perhaps TRBD1 (6 bases). CDR1 SGHAT and CDR2 FQNNGV come from the germline V gene. The CDR3 loop spans 17 amino acids. Trimming removed 0 bases from V and 3 bases from J, with 15 bases in between. Here the CDR3 DNA reads TGTGCCAGCAGCTTAGAGTCCGGGACAACGGGCTACAATGAGCAGTTCTTC. Its translation: CASSLESGTTGYNEQFF.

This clonotype was recorded at least ten times. J is TRBJ2-2 and V is TRBV7-8, with TRBD1 as a possible D gene (6 bases). Trimming took off 7 bases at V and 4 bases at J, with 19 bases between the two ends. Germline V gene lookup returns CDR1 SGHVS and CDR2 FQNEAQ. There are 16 residues in the CDR3. CDR3 loop: CASNPLSGTPTGELFF. Here the CDR3 DNA reads TGTGCCAGCAACCCCCTTTCCGGGACACCCACCGGGGAGCTGTTTTTT.